Below, 14 T cell receptor beta chains from the same sample are listed, as sequenced in a study of T cell responses to AZD1222 COVID-19 vaccine. Profiled with immunoSEQ multiplex PCR; TCRdb holds only in-frame clones, not every one. In the table there are just over 150,000 clones, over 90% of which are singletons. Sample: peripheral blood, taken 28 days after the second AZD1222 dose. These receptors all come from an adult who received the AZD1222 COVID-19 vaccine.

The CDR3 region is CASMDGTGVYNEQFF. As DNA, the CDR3 is TGTGCCAGCATGGATGGGACAGGGGTGTACAATGAGCAGTTCTTC. V is TRBV7-8 and J is TRBJ2-1; 10 bases are shared with TRBD1. CDR1 and CDR2 (germline): SGHVS, FQNEAQ. This CDR3 region has 15 residues. The ends lost 7 bases at V and 4 bases at J; junction bases unmatched: 7.

V usage is TRBV4-1 and J usage is TRBJ1-2, with D uncertain. From germline, CDR1 is MGHRA and CDR2 YSYEKL. The CDR3 totals 15 residues. V lost 4 bases and J 2 bases, leaving 14 bases between the germline ends. The CDR3 DNA sequence: TGCGCCAGCAGCCCTACGGTGGACGGGAACTATGGCTACACCTTC. Translation: CASSPTVDGNYGYTF.

The V and J genes are TRBV28 and TRBJ1-4, with D uncertain. The germline V and J ends were trimmed by 6 bases and 4 bases, with 12 bases remaining between them. CDR3 size: 14 residues. The V gene's germline CDR1 is MDHEN and CDR2 SYDVKM. CDR3 sequence: CASSLLAGNEKLFF. The CDR3 nucleotides read TGTGCCAGCAGCTTACTAGCGGGTAATGAAAAACTGTTTTTT.

The chain has TRBV19 and TRBJ1-4; no clear D. The germline gives CDR1 LNHDA, CDR2 SQIVND (reference sequence). Trimming removed 3 bases from V and 12 bases from J, with 20 bases in between. This CDR3 has 15 residues. CDR3 sequence: CASSIYSHWDGELFF. The CDR3 bases are TGTGCCAGTAGTATTTATAGCCATTGGGATGGGGAACTGTTTTTT.

The chain combines TRBV5-8 with TRBJ1-2, with D maybe TRBD1 (5 bases). This CDR3 contains 13 residues. Germline V CDR1 and CDR2: SGHTS, YDEGEE. V was pared by 5 bases and J by 8 bases, with 16 bases between. DNA for the CDR3: TGTGCCAGCAGTTTTACAGGATTAGGGGGCTACACCTTC. Protein product: CASSFTGLGGYTF.

The rearrangement links TRBV19 to TRBJ2-7; D possibly corresponds to TRBD2 (6 bases). V lost 0 bases to trimming and J lost 0 bases, with 12 bases between them. Per the germline V gene, CDR1 is LNHDA and CDR2 is SQIVND (reference sequence). The CDR3 is made up of 16 amino acids. The CDR3 coding sequence is TGTGCCAGTAGTATAGACTCCGGGACTGGCTCCTACGAGCAGTACTTC. It translates to CASSIDSGTGSYEQYF.

The rearrangement uses TRBV4-1 and TRBJ2-7; TRBD1 agrees at 7 bases. The germline gives CDR1 MGHRA, CDR2 YSYEKL. This CDR3 is built from 15 residues. The ends lost 0 bases at V and 7 bases at J; junction bases unmatched: 9. Here the CDR3 reads CASSQERKGAREQYF. CDR3 in DNA: TGCGCCAGCAGCCAAGAACGTAAGGGGGCGAGGGAGCAGTACTTC.

The table lists this clone with a few counts. The chain combines TRBV18 with TRBJ2-5; D is uncertain. Germline CDR1 and CDR2: KGHSH and LQKENI. This CDR3 spans 12 amino acids. Trimming stripped 5 bases from V and 5 bases from J, with 9 bases between. This CDR3 reads CASSEVRETQYF. The CDR3 DNA is TGTGCCAGCTCAGAGGTGCGGGAGACCCAGTACTTC.

The chain recombines TRBV3-1 (or the pseudogene TRBV3-2) with TRBJ1-2, with D perhaps TRBD1 (6 bases). The CDR3 covers 13 residues. Trimming took off 2 bases at V and 4 bases at J, with 8 bases between the two ends. Germline V gene data show CDR1 as LGHDT and CDR2 as YNNKEL (reference sequence). The CDR3 region has the DNA TGTGCCAGCAGCCAAAGGGGGGGCTATGGCTACACCTTC. Translated, it gives CASSQRGGYGYTF.

V gene TRBV7-8 combines with J gene TRBJ2-3; 9 bases fit TRBD2. Trimming removed 3 bases from V and 1 base from J; junction bases left unmatched: 11. Germline values: CDR1 SGHVS, CDR2 FQNEAQ. The CDR3 has 18 amino acids. The CDR3 spells CASSLTPPIAGGTDTQYF. The CDR3 DNA reads TGTGCCAGCAGCTTGACCCCTCCGATAGCGGGAGGCACAGATACGCAGTATTTT.

This rearrangement joins TRBV5-6 to TRBJ1-1; D not certain. This CDR3 is built from 12 residues. Germline V gene lookup returns CDR1 SGHDT and CDR2 YYEEEE. V lost 5 bases and J lost 7, with 12 bases in between. CDR3 sequence (DNA): TGTGCCAGCAGGTTACTTTCCGGTGAAGCTTTCTTT. It is translated as CASRLLSGEAFF.

This clone has more than one count but fewer than ten. The V gene is TRBV7-9, the J gene TRBJ1-1; no definite D call. This CDR3 comprises 12 residues. The V gene lost 5 bases and the J gene lost 2 bases, with 6 bases spanning the gap. CDR1 is SEHNR and CDR2 is FQNEAQ in the germline V gene (reference sequence). DNA of the CDR3: TGTGCCAGCAGCGCCCAAAACACTGAAGCTTTCTTT. It is translated as CASSAQNTEAFF.

The chain employs TRBV6-4 and TRBJ2-3, with 11 bases identical to TRBD2. The CDR3 loop spans 15 amino acids. Per germline, CDR1 MRHNA and CDR2 SNTAGT. V lost 5 bases to trimming and J lost 4 bases; unmatched junction nucleotides: 5. The CDR3 nucleotides are TGTGCCAGCAGTCCCCTAGCGGGAGGCCCAGATACGCAGTATTTT. Its protein is CASSPLAGGPDTQYF.

This CDR3 reads CASSFGGETGELFF. The CDR3 DNA is TGTGCCAGCAGCTTCGGGGGCGAGACCGGGGAGCTGTTTTTT. The V call is TRBV7-3, the J call TRBJ2-2; D may match TRBD1 or TRBD2 (6 bases each). There are 14 residues in the CDR3. V was trimmed by 3 bases and J by 5 bases, leaving 10 bases between them. Germline assignment: CDR1 SGHTA and CDR2 FQGTGA.